This T cell receptor (beta chain) is from a study of blood T cell repertoires in COVID-19. Study-wide background: T cells, B-cell-depleted T cells, or PBMCs provided the cDNA or gDNA that served as material.

Followed longitudinally, the Seattle patients had been enrolled during active infection. In the original analysis: Reference gene primer amplification in the assay estimated nucleated cell counts. The repertoire was sequenced with immunoSEQ multiplex PCR; TCRdb's copy has only in-frame clones and lacks some. V and J calls and clone size come straight from that table; D and trimming were deduced from the DNA. The table records 500,000 to 600,000 clones, approximately 91% of them present only once. Sequenced: peripheral blood. The TCR was taken from a woman in her fifties or sixties with COVID-19, enrolled during active disease.

CDR3 nucleotide sequence: TGCGCCAGCAGCTTGGGAGTAGACTCCTACGAGCAGTACTTC. This translates into CASSLGVDSYEQYF. This rearrangement joins TRBV5-1 to TRBJ2-7, with D unclear. This CDR3 has 14 amino acids. Trimming left V 0 bases short and J 0 bases short, with 7 bases between. Looked up from germline, CDR1 is SGHRS and CDR2 is YFSETQ.